Each of the 27 T cell receptor beta chains below was sequenced from the same sample in a study of blood T cell repertoires in COVID-19. The repertoire was sequenced with immunoSEQ multiplex PCR; TCRdb's copy has only in-frame clones and lacks some. The profile shows some 240,000 clones, around 85% of them singletons. Specimen: peripheral blood. These receptors were collected from an elderly woman with acute or convalescent COVID-19.

The V gene is TRBV28, the J gene TRBJ2-7; weak D call: TRBD1 (5 bases). The CDR3 consists of 11 residues. Trimming shortened V by 3 bases and J by 6 bases, and 6 bases separated the two germline ends. Germline V CDR1 and CDR2: MDHEN, SYDVKM. CDR3 nucleotides: TGTGCCAGCAGTTTGCAGGGCGAGCAGTACTTC. Encoded protein: CASSLQGEQYF.

The V call is TRBV21-1, the J call TRBJ2-2; TRBD1, as called in the table, went unchecked against the DNA. TRBV21-1 counts as a pseudogene. This CDR3 is 15 amino acids long. CDR3 bases: TGTGCCAGCAGCCGGGACACTTATAACACCGGGGAGCTGTTTTTT. Its protein product is CASSRDTYNTGELFF.

The V call is TRBV7-3, the J call TRBJ1-4, with D maybe TRBD1 (6 bases). V was pared by 5 bases and J by 8 bases, with 12 bases between. The CDR3 has 13 residues. Germline assignment: CDR1 SGHTA and CDR2 FQGTGA. CDR3 nucleotides: TGTGCCAGCAGCATGGGGGCCGGAGAAAAACTGTTTTTT. Translated, it gives CASSMGAGEKLFF.

The table lists this clone with a few counts. The chain couples TRBV19 to TRBJ1-5; TRBD1 aligns across 8 bases. The CDR3 runs to 15 residues. In germline, CDR1 is LNHDA, CDR2 SQIVND (reference sequence). V lost 8 bases and J lost 2; bases outside the gene matches: 8. CDR3: CASGKDRVGNQPQHF. CDR3 bases: TGTGCCAGTGGGAAGGACAGGGTTGGCAATCAGCCCCAGCATTTT.

The chain couples TRBV7-2 to TRBJ1-1; tentatively, D is TRBD1 (5 bases). The germline CDR1 and CDR2 sequences are SGHTA and FQGNSA. CDR3 size: 13 residues. The V end lost 10 bases, the J end lost 2 bases, and 14 bases lay between the germline ends. The CDR3 DNA follows: TGTGCCACACAAGCGGGACCAAACACTGAAGCTTTCTTT. Protein: CATQAGPNTEAFF.

V and J are TRBV9 and TRBJ1-1; D might be TRBD1 (5 bases). Germline V gives CDR1 SGDLS, CDR2 YYNGEE. V lost 3 bases to trimming and J lost 0 bases, with 15 bases between them. There are 16 residues in the CDR3. CDR3 residues: CASSAGGEALNTEAFF. The CDR3 DNA is TGTGCCAGCAGCGCTGGGGGGGAGGCCCTGAACACTGAAGCTTTCTTT.

This clone was observed a few times. The chain couples TRBV2 to TRBJ1-1; D uncertain. This CDR3 contains 16 residues. V was clipped by 3 bases and J by 3 bases, with 17 bases between them. Germline CDR1 SNHLY, CDR2 FYNNEI. The CDR3 bases are TGTGCCAGCAGTGAGAGAAGTATAAACAGATACACTGAAGCTTTCTTT. Translating gives CASSERSINRYTEAFF.

The J gene is TRBJ1-2, the V gene TRBV27, with TRBD1 identical over 7 bases. The CDR3 has 14 amino acids. The J segment lost 5 bases and the V segment lost 2 bases, leaving 5 bases of the junction unmatched. Per the germline V gene, CDR1 is MNHEY and CDR2 is SMNVEV (reference sequence). CDR3 protein: CASSLARQGYGYTF. Written as DNA, the CDR3 is TGTGCCAGCAGTTTAGCCCGACAGGGTTATGGCTACACCTTC.

To note about this clone: Other DNA sequences in this sample translate to the same CDR3. The chain is built from TRBV5-4 and TRBJ1-2, with D maybe TRBD1 (5 bases). The CDR3 has 13 amino acids. V dropped 3 bases and J dropped 2 bases, with 8 bases sitting between them. The germline V gene has CDR1 SGHNT and CDR2 YYREEE (reference sequence). The CDR3 bases are TGTGCCAGCAGCTCCACAGGAAACTATGGCTACACCTTC. As protein: CASSSTGNYGYTF.

The CDR3, as DNA: TGTGCCAGCAGCTTGGCCGGACAGGGCTCCTATGGCTACACCTTC. It is translated as CASSLAGQGSYGYTF. The genes are TRBV5-5 and TRBJ1-2; 8 bases align to TRBD1. The CDR3 is 15 residues long. Trimming removed 0 bases from V and 4 bases from J; junction bases left unmatched: 5. Germline values: CDR1 SGHKS, CDR2 YYEKEE (reference sequence).

This clone was seen once. The chain uses TRBV12-3 or TRBV12-4 and TRBJ1-2; 9 bases map to TRBD1. Losses at the gene ends were 5 bases for V and 8 bases for J; bases not matched to a gene: 6. CDR3 length: 13 amino acids. The CDR3 DNA reads TGTGCCAGCAGTCCCGGGACAGGGATCGGCTACACCTTC. This translates into CASSPGTGIGYTF.

The chain combines TRBV19 with TRBJ1-2; 9 bases match TRBD1. The J segment lost 8 bases and the V segment lost 5 bases, leaving 6 bases of the junction unmatched. Germline CDR1 LNHDA, CDR2 SQIVND (reference sequence). This CDR3 has 13 amino acids. CDR3 sequence reads: CASSWTGAPGYTF. The DNA of the CDR3 is TGTGCCAGTAGTTGGACAGGGGCTCCAGGCTACACCTTC.

V usage is TRBV19 and J usage is TRBJ2-3, with 9 bases lining up with TRBD1. The CDR3 sequence is 17 residues long. With 2 bases clipped from V and 1 base from J, the junction kept 7 bases outside the gene matches. Germline CDR1 LNHDA, CDR2 SQIVND (reference sequence). The CDR3 region is CASSITHRGLGTDTQYF. The CDR3 DNA is TGTGCCAGTAGTATAACCCACAGGGGGCTGGGCACAGATACGCAGTATTTT.

The rearrangement joins TRBV11-2 to TRBJ2-2; 9 positions match TRBD2. Germline trimming cut 4 bases from V and 6 bases from J; bases unmatched to any gene: 12. CDR1 SGHAT and CDR2 FQNNGV come from the germline V gene. This CDR3 comprises 17 residues. The CDR3 spells CASSSPLGAGGPGELFF. Here the CDR3 DNA reads TGTGCCAGCAGCTCCCCGTTAGGGGCGGGGGGGCCCGGGGAGCTGTTTTTT. Filled out from reference TRBV11-2 and TRBJ2-2, the complete variable domain reads EAGVAQSPRYKIIEKRQSVAFWCNPISGHATLYWYQQILGQGPKLLIQFQNNGVVDDSQLPKDRFSAERLKGVDSTLKIQPAKLEDSAVYLCASSSPLGAGGPGELFFGEGSRLTVL.

The CDR3 region is CATSREVGRQEQYF. CDR3 sequence (DNA): TGTGCCACCAGCAGAGAAGTTGGTAGACAAGAGCAGTACTTC. The chain couples TRBV15 to TRBJ2-7; no firm D call. Germline CDR1 is LNHNV and CDR2 is YYDKDF (reference sequence). The CDR3 runs 14 residues. Trimming took 0 bases from V and 7 from J, leaving 13 bases between them.

This clone appeared a single time. This chain connects TRBV19 to TRBJ1-5; 10 bases line up with TRBD1. Per germline, CDR1 LNHDA and CDR2 SQIVND (reference sequence). The CDR3 has 16 amino acids. After removal of 7 bases from V and 3 bases from J, the junction contained 9 bases not matched to a gene. CDR3 protein: CASTGQGGTYNQPQHF. For the CDR3, the DNA is TGTGCCAGTACCGGACAGGGGGGGACTTACAATCAGCCCCAGCATTTT.

The chain links TRBV2 to TRBJ1-1; D possibly corresponds to TRBD1 (6 bases). Trimming cost V 8 bases and J 4 bases, with 14 bases left between them. There are 13 residues in the CDR3. Germline loops: CDR1 SNHLY, CDR2 FYNNEI. This CDR3 reads CASLRGVVTEAFF. In nucleotides, the CDR3 is TGTGCCAGCCTCAGGGGAGTCGTCACTGAAGCTTTCTTT.

This CDR3 is CSASRSGGLYQETQYF. In DNA, the CDR3 is TGCAGTGCTAGTCGTAGCGGGGGGCTGTACCAAGAGACCCAGTACTTC. The V and J genes are TRBV20-1 and TRBJ2-5; 10 positions match TRBD2. Germline V lookup: CDR1 DFQATT, CDR2 SNEGSKA (reference sequence). The CDR3 has 16 residues. V lost 3 bases and J lost 0; bases outside the gene matches: 7.

V usage is TRBV19 and J usage is TRBJ2-2; 9 bases are a match to TRBD2. The length of the CDR3 is 16 residues. The germline CDR1 and CDR2 sequences are LNHDA and SQIVND (reference sequence). V gave up 9 bases and J gave up 6 bases; unmatched junction bases: 14. In DNA, the CDR3 is TGTGCCAGCGCCCGGGCCATGGCGGGGGGGCCCGGGGAGCTGTTTTTT. Amino acid sequence: CASARAMAGGPGELFF.

The chain combines TRBV7-2 with TRBJ1-2; 8 positions agree with TRBD1. This CDR3 is built from 17 residues. V was clipped by 5 bases and J by 0 bases; unmatched bases: 11. The germline gives CDR1 SGHTA, CDR2 FQGNSA. This CDR3 is CASSVLGQVPSNYGYTF. DNA for the CDR3: TGTGCCAGCAGCGTTCTGGGACAGGTCCCCTCTAACTATGGCTACACCTTC.

This clone was observed a few times. The rearrangement links TRBV28 to TRBJ2-5; 9 nucleotides align to TRBD1. The CDR3 contains 15 residues. Germline V gene sequence: CDR1 MDHEN, CDR2 SYDVKM. Trimming at V came to 4 bases and at J to 3 bases, leaving 6 bases not matched to a gene. The CDR3 DNA follows: TGTGCCAGCAGTTCCCCAGGACAGGGGAAAGAGACCCAGTACTTC. This translates into CASSSPGQGKETQYF.

This clone has ten or more counts. The V call is TRBV27, the J call TRBJ1-1; no clear D. CDR3 size: 13 residues. The germline gives CDR1 MNHEY, CDR2 SMNVEV (reference sequence). The V and J ends lost 0 bases and 4 bases respectively, with 6 bases between them. The CDR3 reads CASSLSRGTEAFF. CDR3 nucleotides: TGTGCCAGCAGTTTATCGCGAGGCACTGAAGCTTTCTTT.

V usage is TRBV3-1 (or the pseudogene TRBV3-2) and J usage is TRBJ2-5; D ambiguous. The germline CDR1 and CDR2 sequences are LGHDT and YNNKEL (reference sequence). Between the trimmed V and J ends, which lost 0 bases and 0 bases, there was a span of 8 bases. There are 15 residues in the CDR3. This CDR3 reads CASSQDNYHQETQYF. CDR3 nucleotide sequence: TGTGCCAGCAGCCAAGATAACTACCACCAAGAGACCCAGTACTTC.

The V call is TRBV6-5, the J call TRBJ1-1; D gene ambiguous. V was clipped by 3 bases and J by 1 base, with 9 bases between them. Germline V CDR1 and CDR2: MNHEY, SVGAGI. The CDR3 is 14 amino acids. Written as DNA, the CDR3 is TGTGCCAGCAGTTATAAAAACGGGAACACTGAAGCTTTCTTT. It translates to CASSYKNGNTEAFF.

This clone was detected a few times. J is TRBJ1-2 and V is TRBV5-5; tentative D call: TRBD1 (6 bases). Germline lookup yields CDR1 SGHKS and CDR2 YYEKEE (reference sequence). The V and J ends lost 2 bases and 3 bases respectively, with 14 bases between them. The CDR3 has 15 residues. In DNA, the CDR3 is TGTGCCAGCAGCTTACTACCGACAGGCTACTATGGCTACACCTTC. Protein: CASSLLPTGYYGYTF.

The V and J genes are TRBV19 and TRBJ1-1; D call uncertain. Trimming took off 3 bases at V and 0 bases at J, with 11 bases between the two ends. In germline, CDR1 is LNHDA, CDR2 SQIVND (reference sequence). This CDR3 is 15 amino acids long. The chain's CDR3 is CASSIRQALNTEAFF. In DNA form, the CDR3 reads TGTGCCAGTAGTATTAGGCAGGCCTTGAACACTGAAGCTTTCTTT.

V is TRBV11-3 and J is TRBJ2-3, with TRBD1 matching over 8 bases. Per germline, CDR1 SGHNT and CDR2 YENEEA. After removal of 4 bases from V and 3 bases from J, the junction contained 3 bases not matched to a gene. The CDR3 loop spans 14 amino acids. In nucleotides, the CDR3 is TGTGCCAGCAGCTCGCGACAGGGGACAGATACGCAGTATTTT. Translation: CASSSRQGTDTQYF. Full variable domain (missing parts from reference TRBV11-3 and TRBJ2-3): EAGVVQSPRYKIIEKKQPVAFWCNPISGHNTLYWYLQNLGQGPELLIRYENEEAVDDSQLPKDRFSAERLKGVDSTLKIQPAELGDSAVYLCASSSRQGTDTQYFGPGTRLTVL.